The rows below give T cell receptor beta chains drawn from one sample of a study of monozygotic twins with inflammatory bowel disease. TCRdb processed the 5' RACE reads again and assigns one entry to each CDR3 protein, with no DNA. This sample carries about 210,000 distinct CDR3 sequences, with 1.5% to 2% going to the ten biggest clones. The sequenced material came from blood. Receptor source: a human donor with ulcerative colitis or Crohn's disease, or a healthy co-twin of an affected twin (not recorded which). The CDR3 runs from the conserved cysteine through the conserved F or W. Each record gives: V gene, J gene, CDR3 protein.

V gene: TRBV2
J gene: TRBJ2-1
CDR3 protein: CASSELAGGSRYNEQFF

V gene: TRBV5-1
J gene: TRBJ2-3
CDR3 protein: CASSLGRGNTDTQYF

V gene: TRBV6-1
J gene: TRBJ1-1
CDR3 protein: CASRGLTTEAFF

V gene: TRBV5-6
J gene: TRBJ2-3
CDR3 protein: CASSSLAGGYTDTQYF

V gene: TRBV6-6
J gene: TRBJ1-6
CDR3 protein: CASRTGGAGSPLHF

V gene: TRBV20-1
J gene: TRBJ2-2
CDR3 protein: CSAREGAGELFF

V gene: TRBV7-9
J gene: TRBJ1-2
CDR3 protein: CASSLYGTDYGYTF

V gene: TRBV27
J gene: TRBJ2-2
CDR3 protein: CASSRPGWTGELFF

V gene: TRBV12-3/TRBV12-4
J gene: TRBJ1-5
CDR3 protein: CASSKDPGQYSNQPQHF

V gene: TRBV7-9
J gene: TRBJ1-2
CDR3 protein: CASNPVGGDNYGYTF

V gene: TRBV6-1
J gene: TRBJ2-2
CDR3 protein: CASRDPRGGNGELFF

V gene: TRBV5-1
J gene: TRBJ2-3
CDR3 protein: CASSSSTDTQYF